This T cell receptor (beta chain) was sequenced during a study of metastatic and nonmetastatic thyroid tumors. Turning to the study itself: Peripheral blood and tumor or nodule samples from malignant and benign thyroid patients were compared.

Thyroid surgery took place with no prior treatment in any patient. This clone is termed medium-sized. Its antigen remains unknown. Regarding the study as a whole: Significantly greater TCR beta diversity was reportedly found in malignant thyroid tumors than in benign nodules (in blood and tumor).

In the authors' workflow: CDR3 differences across clinicopathological groups were used to build a distant-metastasis classifier for papillary thyroid cancer. Using MiXCR, TCRdb reanalyzed the PCR reads. For this entry, the V and J calls and clone size follow TCRdb and not the study's own pipeline. The data contain under 4,000 clones, around 21% of them singletons. The germline V gene has CDR1 SGHRS and CDR2 YFSETQ. V was trimmed by 0 bases and J by 11 bases, leaving 9 bases between them. This CDR3 region has 12 residues. The sample taken for sequencing was tumor tissue. The source is a female donor with papillary thyroid cancer or a benign thyroid nodule (not recorded which). Some clones in this sample may be carry-over from other donors' samples. The chain employs TRBV5-1 and TRBJ2-1; D could derive from TRBD1 or TRBD2 (5 bases each). CDR3 residues: CASSLGGVKQFF. The DNA for the CDR3 is TGCGCCAGCAGCTTGGGAGGGGTTAAGCAGTTCTTC.